The next 26 T cell receptor beta chains were all read from a single sample in a study of metastatic and nonmetastatic thyroid tumors. TCRdb reanalyzed the PCR reads via MiXCR. The data contain about 35,000 clones, 30% to 40% of them seen just once; the ten biggest clones take up around 15%. Ahead of thyroid surgery, no patient had received treatment of any kind. The specimen sequenced was tumor tissue. The receptors shown here come from a female donor with papillary thyroid cancer or a benign thyroid nodule (not recorded which). Some clones in this sample may be carry-over from other donors' samples.

This rearrangement joins TRBV12-3 or TRBV12-4 to TRBJ1-1; unclear D gene. The CDR3 spans 12 residues. With 4 bases removed from V and 6 bases from J, the gap between germline ends came to 9 bases. CDR3 protein: CASSSGTPEAFF. Here the CDR3 DNA reads TGTGCCAGCAGTTCGGGTACCCCTGAAGCTTTCTTT.

The V and J genes are TRBV6-2 or TRBV6-3 and TRBJ2-7, with D perhaps TRBD1 (5 bases). The V and J ends lost 0 bases and 5 bases respectively, with 29 bases between them. Germline-derived CDR1 and CDR2 are MNHEY and SVGEGT. The CDR3 runs 20 residues. CDR3 in DNA: TGTGCCAGCAGTTACTCATCCCTCCGGATCGGGTCCAGGGCGCTCGACGAGCAGTACTTC. Encoded protein: CASSYSSLRIGSRALDEQYF.

This clone showed up just a few times. The genes are TRBV19 and TRBJ1-5; no firm D call. Germline V gives CDR1 LNHDA, CDR2 SQIVND (reference sequence). The CDR3 runs 15 residues. Trimming pared 5 bases from V and 1 base from J, leaving 12 bases between. CDR3: CASSPTETSNQPQHF. The CDR3 DNA reads as TGTGCCAGTAGTCCTACAGAGACCAGCAATCAGCCCCAGCATTTT.

J is TRBJ2-2 and V is TRBV5-5, with 10 bases aligning to TRBD2. CDR1 and CDR2 from the germline V gene are SGHKS and YYEKEE (reference sequence). The CDR3 totals 15 residues. V lost 1 base, J lost 3 bases, and 0 bases stayed unmatched. CDR3 residues: CASSLLAGDTGELFF. DNA for the CDR3: TGTGCCAGCAGCTTGCTAGCGGGAGACACCGGGGAGCTGTTTTTT.

There are a few counts of this clone. The chain joins TRBV6-5 to TRBJ1-1; D ambiguous. The germline V and J ends were trimmed by 0 bases and 1 base, with 9 bases remaining between them. CDR3 size: 15 residues. Germline assignment: CDR1 MNHEY and CDR2 SVGAGI. CDR3 bases: TGTGCCAGCAGTTACTCGCAAAACAAGAACACTGAAGCTTTCTTT. It specifies CASSYSQNKNTEAFF.

This clone was detected many times. This sequence joins TRBV24-1 and TRBJ1-2; a possible D gene is TRBD1 (5 bases). Germline V gene data show CDR1 as KGHDR and CDR2 as SFDVKD. Deletions cut 7 bases from V and 5 bases from J, with 16 bases between. CDR3 length: 14 residues. The CDR3 loop is CATSGRREGYGYTF. Written as DNA, the CDR3 is TGTGCCACCAGCGGCCGCCGGGAGGGGTATGGCTACACCTTC.

Only a few counts were recorded for this clone. The chain combines TRBV27 with TRBJ2-1, with 8 bases aligning to TRBD2. J gave up 2 bases and V 7 bases, and 13 bases lay outside the gene matches. Germline CDR1 reads MNHEY; CDR2 reads SMNVEV (reference sequence). The length of the CDR3 is 17 residues. The DNA of the CDR3 is TGTGCCAGCACCCTCGGCGCGGGGCGGGGGGCCTACAATGAGCAGTTCTTC. Amino acids: CASTLGAGRGAYNEQFF.

This clone has more than one count but fewer than ten. The rearrangement uses TRBV6-1 and TRBJ1-1; D possibly corresponds to TRBD1 (5 bases). The CDR3 consists of 12 residues. Germline CDR1 is MNHNS and CDR2 is SASEGT. V lost 5 bases and J 5 bases, leaving 9 bases between the germline ends. Here the CDR3 DNA reads TGTGCCAGCAGTACGTGGGGGACTGAAGCTTTCTTT. This sequence encodes CASSTWGTEAFF.

The chain carries TRBV20-1 and TRBJ2-5; 7 nucleotides align to TRBD1. Germline lookup yields CDR1 DFQATT and CDR2 SNEGSKA (reference sequence). The CDR3 is 15 residues long. V lost 2 bases and J lost 1; bases outside the gene matches: 7. DNA of the CDR3: TGCAGTGCTAGACTACCCTGGACAGGCCAAGAGACCCAGTACTTC. This translates into CSARLPWTGQETQYF.

This clone has a single count. The V call is TRBV11-1, the J call TRBJ1-1; the D gene is possibly TRBD1 (5 bases). Trimming left V 2 bases short and J 1 base short, with 17 bases between. The germline CDR1 and CDR2 sequences are SGHAT and FQDESV (reference sequence). This CDR3 has 17 residues. CDR3 sequence reads: CASSLPRIFDRNTEAFF. CDR3 coding DNA: TGTGCCAGCAGCTTACCGCGAATATTCGACAGGAACACTGAAGCTTTCTTT.

The rearrangement links TRBV25-1 to TRBJ1-2, with 10 bases identical to TRBD1. Trimming at V came to 2 bases and at J to 7 bases, leaving 4 bases not matched to a gene. The germline CDR1 and CDR2 sequences are MGHDK and SYGVNS. This CDR3 has 14 amino acids. Here the CDR3 reads CASSEMGQGPGYTF. The CDR3 DNA follows: TGTGCCAGCAGTGAAATGGGACAGGGGCCTGGCTACACCTTC.

The genes are TRBV5-1 and TRBJ2-7; weak D call: TRBD2 (5 bases). V gave up 4 bases and J gave up 2 bases, with 13 bases separating them. This CDR3 spans 14 amino acids. Germline CDR1 is SGHRS and CDR2 is YFSETQ. This CDR3 reads CASSPEVEAYEQYF. The CDR3 coding sequence is TGCGCCAGCAGCCCGGAGGTAGAAGCCTACGAGCAGTACTTC.

In its sample, this clone was seen a few times. The chain carries TRBV6-2 or TRBV6-3 and TRBJ1-2; no clear D gene. The CDR3 contains 15 residues. Trimming took 6 bases from V and 0 from J, leaving 14 bases between them. Germline V gives CDR1 MNHEY, CDR2 SVGEGT. The CDR3 sequence: CASSQDGFSNYGYTF. The CDR3, as DNA: TGTGCCAGCAGCCAGGACGGGTTCTCTAACTATGGCTACACCTTC.

As to this clone: Different DNA sequences within this sample yield the same CDR3. The chain couples TRBV12-3 or TRBV12-4 to TRBJ2-7; D uncertain. There are 13 residues in the CDR3. The V end was cut by 5 bases, the J end by 2 bases, with 10 bases between. The CDR3, as DNA: TGTGCCAGCAGTCCGGCACCAACCTACGAGCAGTACTTC. Translated, it gives CASSPAPTYEQYF.

V gene TRBV15 combines with J gene TRBJ2-7; the D is unclear. This CDR3 has 14 residues. With 0 bases removed from V and 2 bases from J, the gap between germline ends came to 8 bases. CDR1 and CDR2 from the germline V gene are LNHNV and YYDKDF (reference sequence). CDR3 nucleotides: TGTGCCACCAGCAGAGATCTAGGACCCTACGAGCAGTACTTC. This gives the protein CATSRDLGPYEQYF.

This sequence joins TRBV20-1 and TRBJ2-3; 10 bases align to TRBD2. Trimming took 1 base from V and 2 from J; bases not matched to a gene: 9. Germline CDR1 reads DFQATT; CDR2 reads SNEGSKA (reference sequence). This CDR3 has 17 residues. The CDR3 protein is CSARGLHGTSATDTQYF. For the CDR3, the DNA is TGCAGTGCTAGAGGCCTACACGGGACTAGCGCCACAGATACGCAGTATTTT.

V is TRBV4-1 and J is TRBJ1-2; a weak D match, TRBD1 (5 bases). V was cut by 3 bases and J by 6 bases, with 11 bases left in between. The CDR3 length is 13 residues. Germline V gene data show CDR1 as MGHRA and CDR2 as YSYEKL. CDR3 DNA: TGCGCCAGCAGCCAGTCCAGGGCCCATGGCTACACCTTC. It specifies CASSQSRAHGYTF.

This chain uses TRBV6-5 with TRBJ2-1; TRBD2 is a possible D gene (6 bases). The CDR3 is 16 amino acids. V lost 4 bases and J lost 8, with 21 bases in between. Germline V gene data show CDR1 as MNHEY and CDR2 as SVGAGI. Here the CDR3 DNA reads TGTGCCAGCAGTTCTCCCGGGAGAGGGGTAGGGGATGAGCAGTTCTTC. Translation: CASSSPGRGVGDEQFF.

The CDR3 protein is CASTRQGVGEKLFF. The CDR3 region has the DNA TGTGCCAGCACGCGGCAGGGAGTAGGTGAAAAACTGTTTTTT. The chain recombines TRBV6-1 with TRBJ1-4, with D perhaps TRBD1 (5 bases). Germline CDR1 MNHNS, CDR2 SASEGT. CDR3 length: 14 residues. Trimming left V 7 bases short and J 7 bases short, with 16 bases between.

The V call is TRBV7-2, the J call TRBJ2-5; D is unclear. The J call is doubtful: the DNA matches TRBJ2-1 better. The CDR3 loop spans 12 amino acids. Germline V gene sequence: CDR1 SGHTA, CDR2 FQGNSA. This chain's CDR3 is CASRSLGVEQFF. The CDR3 region has the DNA TGTGCCAGCAGATCACTCGGCGTTGAGCAGTTCTTC.

This clone has a handful of counts. The junction differs from germline at one of its ends, possibly a read error. V usage is TRBV19 and J usage is TRBJ2-2, with D maybe TRBD2 (6 bases). CDR1 LNHDA and CDR2 SQIVND come from the germline V gene (reference sequence). CDR3 length: 15 amino acids. CDR3: CASSIPLRGTGELFF. The DNA for the CDR3 is TGTGCCAGTAGTATCCCCCTGCGGGGAACCGGGGAGCTCTTTTTT.

The chain employs TRBV28 and TRBJ2-7, with D possibly TRBD1 on 6 matching bases. Germline V gene sequence: CDR1 MDHEN, CDR2 SYDVKM. CDR3 size: 13 residues. The V gene lost 6 bases and the J gene lost 3 bases, with 12 bases spanning the gap. As DNA, the CDR3 is TGTGCCAGCAGAAATGGACAGATCTACGAGCAGTACTTC. Residues: CASRNGQIYEQYF.

V is TRBV20-1 and J is TRBJ1-2; D is unresolved. Germline CDR1 reads DFQATT; CDR2 reads SNEGSKA (reference sequence). Trimming stripped 3 bases from V and 2 bases from J, with 19 bases between. This CDR3 region has 16 residues. In nucleotides, the CDR3 is TGCAGTGCTAGTGGCCTTACTAAGGGAAGAAACTATGGCTACACCTTC. The encoded protein is CSASGLTKGRNYGYTF.

V is TRBV19 and J is TRBJ2-5; 8 positions agree with TRBD2. Germline-derived CDR1 and CDR2 are LNHDA and SQIVND (reference sequence). J was trimmed by 0 bases and V by 7 bases; bases with no gene match: 4. CDR3 length: 14 residues. The CDR3 spells CASKGGRYQETQYF. CDR3 in DNA: TGTGCCAGTAAGGGCGGGAGGTACCAAGAGACCCAGTACTTC.

The gene calls are TRBV5-1 and TRBJ1-5; 10 nucleotides line up with TRBD1. Germline lookup yields CDR1 SGHRS and CDR2 YFSETQ. CDR3 size: 14 residues. Trimming removed 4 bases from V and 4 bases from J; junction bases left unmatched: 2. CDR3 coding DNA: TGCGCCAGCAGCCCGGGACAGGGGAATCAGCCCCAGCATTTT. Translated: CASSPGQGNQPQHF.

The V and J genes are TRBV12-3 or TRBV12-4 and TRBJ1-1; no firm D call. The CDR3 has 14 residues. The V end lost 1 base, the J end lost 3 bases, and 9 bases lay between the germline ends. The CDR3 region is CASSLGDGHTEAFF. Written as DNA, the CDR3 is TGTGCCAGCAGTTTAGGGGATGGGCACACTGAAGCTTTCTTT.